Below, one T cell receptor (beta chain) is given with its context. Antigen specificity is unknown. The data belong to a study of cytomegalovirus exposure and HLA in healthy donors. 13 Jbeta primers and 60 Vbeta primers were used for the PCR. Only in-frame clones appear in the TCRdb table, and some are missing; sequencing was by immunoSEQ multiplex PCR. Among roughly 300,000 clones, 70% to 90% were seen once, and the ten largest hold almost 4%. The CDR3 has 15 residues. V lost 2 bases and J lost 6, with 16 bases in between. Germline CDR1 and CDR2: SGHTA and FQGTGA. General study results and limits: In a later analysis, common viral pathogens appeared linked to several of the most significant clusters. Fewer N-insertions (relative to the roughly 700-donor mean) were reportedly seen in an Asian-associated ancestry cluster in a later analysis.

The sample consisted of PBMCs. This sequence originates from a man aged 35 to 55 in good health and CMV-seropositive. The chain couples TRBV7-3 to TRBJ1-1; D may be TRBD1 (5 bases). The CDR3 nucleotides read TGTGCCAGCAGCTTACACTCGGGGGTTCAATCTGAAGCTTTCTTT. Translating gives CASSLHSGVQSEAFF.